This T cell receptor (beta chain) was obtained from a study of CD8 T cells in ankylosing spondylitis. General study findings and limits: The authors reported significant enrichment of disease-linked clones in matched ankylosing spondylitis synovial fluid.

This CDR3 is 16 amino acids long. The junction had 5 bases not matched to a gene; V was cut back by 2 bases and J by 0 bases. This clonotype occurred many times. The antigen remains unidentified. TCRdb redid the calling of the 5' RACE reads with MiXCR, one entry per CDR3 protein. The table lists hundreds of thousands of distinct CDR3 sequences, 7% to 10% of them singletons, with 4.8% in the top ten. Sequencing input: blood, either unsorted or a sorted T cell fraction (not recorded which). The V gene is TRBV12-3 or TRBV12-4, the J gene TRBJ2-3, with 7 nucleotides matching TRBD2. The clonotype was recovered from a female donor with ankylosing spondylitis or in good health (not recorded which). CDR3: CASSLILAESTDTQYF. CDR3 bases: TGTGCCAGCAGTTTAATCCTAGCGGAAAGCACAGATACGCAGTATTTT.